This TCR beta chain appears in the sequencing data of a study of cytomegalovirus exposure and HLA in healthy donors. About the study: A previous analysis identified approximately 110 million unique TCR beta sequences derived from around 200 million T cells. Broader study findings: Analysis was carried out at a later point, and it linked a missense DCLRE1C variant to TCR beta V- and J-gene trimming.

Germline CDR1 reads SEHNR; CDR2 reads FQNEAQ (reference sequence). This CDR3 has 14 residues. With 1 base removed from V and 2 bases from J, the gap between germline ends came to 8 bases. 13 Jbeta primers and 60 Vbeta primers were used for the PCR. The protocol was immunoSEQ multiplex PCR, while the TCRdb copy is restricted to in-frame clones and leaves out a portion. The sample has approximately 150,000 clones; roughly four fifths are singletons. Each of the donors was a healthy bone marrow donor. Although they were nominally healthy when sampled, donors likely had unrecorded immune exposures. A word on this clone: The antigen is undetermined.

The TCR was taken from a man in his forties or fifties in good health and CMV-seropositive. V usage is TRBV7-9 and J usage is TRBJ1-1; D is ambiguous. Sequencing was performed on PBMCs. In DNA, the CDR3 is TGTGCCAGCAGCTTAGGAGTAACTAACACTGAAGCTTTCTTT. Its translation is CASSLGVTNTEAFF.